Listed here are 14 T cell receptor beta chains from one sample, sequenced in a study of T-cell reconstitution after alpha-beta-depleted transplantation in children. Preparation of the TCRbeta library was carried out with unique molecular identifiers. A single record per CDR3 protein comes from TCRdb applying MiXCR to the PCR reads. In the table there are hundreds of thousands of distinct CDR3 sequences, 16% of which are singletons. The material was PBMCs from the stem cell graft donor, obtained from the stem cell graft. These TCRs come from a human donor who donated a stem cell graft to a child with acute myeloid leukemia.

This clonotype showed up just a few times. The J gene is TRBJ2-3, the V gene TRBV20-1, with 9 bases lining up with TRBD2. The CDR3 is 14 residues long. Germline CDR1 is DFQATT and CDR2 is SNEGSKA (reference sequence). Germline trimming cut 6 bases from V and 4 bases from J; bases unmatched to any gene: 8. The CDR3 region is CSARLGGGADTQYF. CDR3 nucleotides: TGCAGTGCCCGCCTCGGCGGGGGGGCAGATACGCAGTATTTT.

The sample holds many counts of this clonotype. The rearrangement links TRBV25-1 to TRBJ1-1; D is uncertain. Trimming cost V 7 bases and J 2 bases, with 11 bases left between them. The CDR3 has 13 residues. Germline CDR1 MGHDK, CDR2 SYGVNS. The CDR3: CASTSGVNTEAFF. CDR3 sequence (DNA): TGTGCCAGCACTTCCGGGGTCAACACTGAAGCTTTCTTT.

This clonotype has ten or more counts. The chain recombines TRBV7-6 with TRBJ2-7; D may be TRBD1 (6 bases). Germline assignment: CDR1 SGHVS and CDR2 FNYEAQ. The CDR3 sequence is 17 residues long. V dropped 0 bases and J dropped 2 bases, with 17 bases sitting between them. The CDR3 bases are TGTGCCAGCAGCTTAGCCCCTGGGCAGGGGCCTCCCTACGAGCAGTACTTC. This sequence encodes CASSLAPGQGPPYEQYF.

This chain joins TRBV24-1 and TRBJ1-2; TRBD1 might be the D (5 bases). Germline V lookup: CDR1 KGHDR, CDR2 SFDVKD. Trimming cost V 4 bases and J 5 bases, with 13 bases left between them. The CDR3 totals 14 residues. The CDR3 coding sequence is TGTGCCACCAGTGACCCCGGGACTCGGTATGGCTACACCTTC. This codes for CATSDPGTRYGYTF.

This clonotype was counted at least ten times. This chain joins TRBV4-3 and TRBJ1-1; 9 bases are a match to TRBD1. This CDR3 contains 14 residues. Germline CDR1 and CDR2: LGHNA and YSLEER. V lost 1 base, J lost 10 bases, and 7 bases stayed unmatched. CDR3 protein: CASSQGSQGAGAFF. CDR3 in DNA: TGCGCCAGCAGCCAAGGGTCACAGGGGGCTGGAGCTTTCTTT.

This clonotype was counted once. The CDR3 here is CASSSTFSGANVLTF. The CDR3 nucleotides read TGCGCCAGCAGCTCTACCTTCTCTGGGGCCAACGTCCTGACTTTC. The chain employs TRBV5-1 and TRBJ2-6; no definite D call. CDR1 is SGHRS, CDR2 YFSETQ, per germline. Trimming took 3 bases from V and 0 from J, leaving 7 bases between them. CDR3 size: 15 residues.

This clonotype was counted ten times or more. The chain links TRBV20-1 to TRBJ2-1; TRBD2 matches 11 bases. Germline V lookup: CDR1 DFQATT, CDR2 SNEGSKA (reference sequence). J lost 5 bases, V lost 0 bases, and 3 bases had no gene match. The CDR3 contains 15 residues. CDR3 bases: TGCAGTGCTAGAGATTGGGGACTAGCGGACAATGAGCAGTTCTTC. Its protein product is CSARDWGLADNEQFF.

As to this clonotype: This may be a read error: a much more frequent sequence differs by one nucleotide. The gene calls are TRBV20-1 and TRBJ2-1; D is undetermined. V was pared by 4 bases and J by 6 bases, with 16 bases between. The CDR3 loop spans 14 amino acids. Germline values: CDR1 DFQATT, CDR2 SNEGSKA (reference sequence). The CDR3 DNA reads as TGCAGTGCTACGCTCCAAATAGACTGCAATGAGCAGTTCTTC. Its translation is CSATLQIDCNEQFF.

This clonotype was observed at least ten times. Here the CDR3 reads CSAREVGKMDTEAFF. As DNA, the CDR3 is TGCAGTGCCCGCGAAGTAGGCAAAATGGACACTGAAGCTTTCTTT. The chain joins TRBV20-1 to TRBJ1-1; no clear D gene. V lost 6 bases to trimming and J lost 3 bases, with 20 bases between them. The CDR3 extends over 15 amino acids. Germline values: CDR1 DFQATT, CDR2 SNEGSKA (reference sequence).

This clonotype was found many times. V is TRBV20-1 and J is TRBJ2-3; TRBD2 aligns across 10 bases. Trimming removed 8 bases from V and 3 bases from J; junction bases left unmatched: 2. The CDR3 length is 12 residues. Per germline, CDR1 DFQATT and CDR2 SNEGSKA (reference sequence). This CDR3 is CSTTSGTDTQYF. CDR3 nucleotide sequence: TGCAGTACGACTAGCGGGACAGATACGCAGTATTTT.

This clonotype was detected once. The chain combines TRBV7-2 with TRBJ1-2; D may be TRBD1 (6 bases). Germline-derived CDR1 and CDR2 are SGHTA and FQGNSA. V shed 5 bases and J shed 6 bases, with 16 bases lying between them. There are 14 residues in the CDR3. The CDR3 bases are TGTGCCAGCAGCCCAACGGACAGCTTCAATGGCTACACCTTC. Residues: CASSPTDSFNGYTF. The full variable domain, in which reference TRBV7-2 and TRBJ1-2 provide the parts outside the CDR3, is GAGVSQSPSNKVTEKGKDVELRCDPISGHTALYWYRQSLGQGLEFLIYFQGNSAPDKSGLPSDRFSAERTGGSVSTLTIQRTQQEDSAVYLCASSPTDSFNGYTFGSGTRLTVV.

This clonotype was detected ten times or more. V usage is TRBV29-1 and J usage is TRBJ2-2, with D uncertain. Per the germline V gene, CDR1 is SQVTM and CDR2 is ANQGSEA. This CDR3 comprises 12 residues. V was cut by 3 bases and J by 8 bases, with 10 bases left in between. CDR3 in amino acids: CSVDRPAGELFF. CDR3 DNA sequence: TGCAGCGTTGATCGGCCAGCGGGGGAGCTGTTTTTT.

The genes are TRBV29-1 and TRBJ1-1, with TRBD1 identical over 7 bases. V was clipped by 6 bases and J by 4 bases; unmatched bases: 8. This CDR3 is built from 13 residues. Germline CDR1 and CDR2: SQVTM and ANQGSEA. CDR3 nucleotide sequence: TGCAGCGTACCTAAGACAGGGAGCACTGAAGCTTTCTTT. Translating gives CSVPKTGSTEAFF. Using reference TRBV29-1 and TRBJ1-1 for the parts outside the CDR3, the full variable domain is SAVISQKPSRDICQRGTSLTIQCQVDSQVTMMFWYRQQPGQSLTLIATANQGSEATYESGFVIDKFPISRPNLTFSTLTVSNMSPEDSSIYLCSVPKTGSTEAFFGQGTRLTVV.

This clonotype was detected a few times. This sequence joins TRBV7-2 and TRBJ1-3; D remains ambiguous. V lost 4 bases, J lost 0 bases, and 16 bases lay in between. Per germline, CDR1 SGHTA and CDR2 FQGNSA. CDR3 length: 17 residues. The CDR3 sequence is CASSYWTAIDSGNTIYF. The CDR3 DNA sequence: TGTGCCAGCAGCTATTGGACCGCGATCGACTCTGGAAACACCATATATTTT.